A single sample gave rise to the 29 T cell receptor beta chains below, sequenced in a study of cytomegalovirus exposure and HLA in healthy donors. PCR involved 60 Vbeta and 13 Jbeta primers. Libraries were prepared by immunoSEQ multiplex PCR; TCRdb keeps only in-frame clonotypes and omits some of them. The data hold some 120,000 clones, with over 65% observed a single time. Source material: PBMCs. These TCRs come from a young man in good health and CMV-seronegative.

The chain couples TRBV27 to TRBJ2-7; perhaps TRBD2 as D (6 bases). This CDR3 has 12 amino acids. Per the germline V gene, CDR1 is MNHEY and CDR2 is SMNVEV (reference sequence). Trimming shortened V by 6 bases and J by 10 bases, and 16 bases separated the two germline ends. The chain's CDR3 is CASSPRGLLQYF. CDR3 in DNA: TGTGCCAGCAGCCCCCGAGGACTACTTCAGTACTTC.

The chain links TRBV2 to TRBJ1-2; 7 bases align to TRBD1. Germline V gene sequence: CDR1 SNHLY, CDR2 FYNNEI. V was pared by 8 bases and J by 4 bases, with 4 bases of the junction left unmatched. This CDR3 contains 12 residues. The CDR3 DNA reads TGTGCCAGCCAGGGGGAAAGCTATGGCTACACCTTC. Translation: CASQGESYGYTF.

The chain couples TRBV5-6 to TRBJ2-2; weak D call: TRBD2 (5 bases). V lost 4 bases, J lost 8 bases, and 15 bases lay in between. From germline, CDR1 is SGHDT and CDR2 YYEEEE. This CDR3 region has 14 residues. The CDR3 DNA follows: TGTGCCAGCAGCGGGTTGGCCCGGGAAGGGGAGCTGTTTTTT. Protein: CASSGLAREGELFF.

The genes are TRBV11-2 and TRBJ1-6, with D hard to call. V gave up 7 bases and J gave up 4 bases, with 14 bases separating them. Germline V gene lookup returns CDR1 SGHAT and CDR2 FQNNGV. The CDR3 has 15 amino acids. In DNA form, the CDR3 reads TGTGCCAGCACCCCCGGGATCTGGTATAATTCACCCCTCCACTTT. Its translation is CASTPGIWYNSPLHF.

The CDR3 coding sequence is TGTGCCAGCAGCTTAGCAGGGGGCACTGAAGCTTTCTTT. As protein: CASSLAGGTEAFF. This chain uses TRBV11-3 with TRBJ1-1; 7 bases align to TRBD1. The CDR3 extends over 13 amino acids. Germline lookup yields CDR1 SGHNT and CDR2 YENEEA. The trim removed 1 base at V and 4 bases at J, leaving 0 bases unmatched.

This clone has a single count. The V call is TRBV7-3, the J call TRBJ2-1; 8 nucleotides line up with TRBD2. Germline loops: CDR1 SGHTA, CDR2 FQGTGA. Germline trimming cut 3 bases from V and 6 bases from J; bases unmatched to any gene: 1. The CDR3 runs to 13 residues. The CDR3 region is CASSLGTSNEQFF. CDR3 in DNA: TGTGCCAGCAGCTTGGGGACTAGCAATGAGCAGTTCTTC.

This clone was observed a single time. V is TRBV6-1 and J is TRBJ2-7; no firm D call. Germline CDR1 and CDR2: MNHNS and SASEGT. This CDR3 spans 12 amino acids. V dropped 5 bases and J dropped 5 bases, with 10 bases sitting between them. CDR3 loop: CASSPYSDEQYF. As DNA, the CDR3 is TGTGCCAGCAGTCCTTACTCTGACGAGCAGTACTTC.

The V call is TRBV9, the J call TRBJ2-1, with 7 positions matching TRBD2. Germline CDR1 SGDLS, CDR2 YYNGEE. CDR3 length: 15 amino acids. The V gene end was trimmed by 4 bases and the J gene end by 2 bases; junction bases not matched to a gene: 6. CDR3 nucleotides: TGTGCCAGCAGCCCCTCGGGGGGAACCTACAATGAGCAGTTCTTC. Its translation: CASSPSGGTYNEQFF.

The chain links TRBV15 to TRBJ1-6; D not certain. The ends were cut back, 0 bases at V and 6 bases at J, with 6 bases in the middle. This CDR3 comprises 14 residues. Per germline, CDR1 LNHNV and CDR2 YYDKDF (reference sequence). CDR3: CATSRDNSNSPLHF. The CDR3 DNA reads as TGTGCCACCAGCAGAGATAACAGTAATTCACCCCTCCACTTT.

This clone was observed once. The chain employs TRBV28 and TRBJ2-7; a weak D match, TRBD1 (6 bases). Germline V CDR1 and CDR2: MDHEN, SYDVKM. With 3 bases removed from V and 1 base from J, the gap between germline ends came to 10 bases. The CDR3 loop spans 14 amino acids. The CDR3 coding sequence is TGTGCCAGCAGTTTTTCACAGGGATCCTACGAGCAGTACTTC. It is translated as CASSFSQGSYEQYF.

The CDR3 reads CASSSTLAGKNIQYF. The CDR3 nucleotides are TGTGCCAGCAGCTCAACACTAGCGGGGAAAAACATTCAGTACTTC. This chain connects TRBV13 to TRBJ2-4; 10 nucleotides align to TRBD2. Germline CDR1 and CDR2: PRHDT and FYEKMQ (reference sequence). The CDR3 extends over 15 amino acids. With 4 bases clipped from V and 4 bases from J, the junction kept 4 bases outside the gene matches. Drawing the rest from reference TRBV13 and TRBJ2-4, the complete variable domain is AAGVIQSPRHLIKEKRETATLKCYPIPRHDTVYWYQQGPGQDPQFLISFYEKMQSDKGSIPDRFSAQQFSDYHSELNMSSLELGDSALYFCASSSTLAGKNIQYFGAGTRLSVL.

V and J are TRBV21-1 and TRBJ2-7; no DNA check was done on the table's D call, TRBD2. TRBV21-1 counts as a pseudogene. The CDR3 is made up of 15 amino acids. Written as DNA, the CDR3 is TGTGCCAGCAGAGGGATTAGCGGCCTAGGTGTCGAGCAGTACTTC. Translating gives CASRGISGLGVEQYF.

The rearrangement links TRBV6-5 to TRBJ2-1; D is unclear. Germline-derived CDR1 and CDR2 are MNHEY and SVGAGI. The CDR3 loop spans 14 amino acids. The V end was cut by 8 bases, the J end by 0 bases, with 11 bases between. CDR3 nucleotides: TGTGCCAGCTCTCGGGTCGGCTCCTACAATGAGCAGTTCTTC. It is translated as CASSRVGSYNEQFF.

This clone was recorded a few times. J is TRBJ1-5 and V is TRBV6-5, with TRBD1 matching 7 bases. Per germline, CDR1 MNHEY and CDR2 SVGAGI. This CDR3 region has 15 residues. Trimming took 2 bases from V and 4 from J; bases not matched to a gene: 5. CDR3 coding DNA: TGTGCCAGCAGTTACGCCGCAGGGGGGAATCAGCCCCAGCATTTT. It encodes CASSYAAGGNQPQHF.

In DNA, the CDR3 is TGTGCCAGCAGGACAGCAGGAACCTATGGCTACACCTTC. This sequence encodes CASRTAGTYGYTF. The V and J genes are TRBV5-5 and TRBJ1-2; D is perhaps TRBD1 (5 bases). Trimming shortened V by 5 bases and J by 4 bases, and 12 bases separated the two germline ends. Germline CDR1 reads SGHKS; CDR2 reads YYEKEE (reference sequence). The CDR3 is made up of 13 amino acids.

The chain couples TRBV6-5 to TRBJ2-7; tentative D call: TRBD1 (5 bases). The germline V gene has CDR1 MNHEY and CDR2 SVGAGI. Deletions cut 10 bases from V and 0 bases from J, with 13 bases between. The CDR3 loop spans 13 amino acids. The CDR3 protein is CATYTGSSYEQYF. Written as DNA, the CDR3 is TGTGCCACCTACACAGGAAGCTCCTACGAGCAGTACTTC.

The CDR3 here is CASSSVPLGGDDGELFF. DNA for the CDR3: TGCGCCAGCAGCTCAGTACCCCTAGGGGGGGATGACGGGGAGCTGTTTTTT. The rearrangement joins TRBV5-1 to TRBJ2-2; D possibly corresponds to TRBD2 (7 bases). The CDR3 is 17 amino acids. Deletions cut 3 bases from V and 7 bases from J, with 22 bases between. The V gene's germline CDR1 is SGHRS and CDR2 YFSETQ.

This rearrangement joins TRBV6-5 to TRBJ2-5; tentatively, D is TRBD2 (7 bases). The CDR3 loop spans 16 amino acids. The germline V gene encodes CDR1 MNHEY and CDR2 SVGAGI. V lost 0 bases, J lost 5 bases, and 16 bases lay in between. The CDR3 sequence is CASSYSKGGAYETQYF. The CDR3 DNA follows: TGTGCCAGCAGTTACTCCAAAGGGGGGGCCTACGAGACCCAGTACTTC.

The chain has TRBV6-5 and TRBJ1-2; TRBD1 matches 7 bases. With 6 bases clipped from V and 4 bases from J, the junction kept 8 bases outside the gene matches. The CDR3 length is 14 residues. Germline values: CDR1 MNHEY, CDR2 SVGAGI. Here the CDR3 reads CASRPTGTAYGYTF. CDR3 DNA: TGTGCCAGCAGGCCAACCGGGACAGCCTATGGCTACACCTTC.

The CDR3 DNA follows: TGTGCCAGCTCACCCCAGCGAGGGAACACCGGGGAGCTGTTTTTT. Protein product: CASSPQRGNTGELFF. The chain couples TRBV18 to TRBJ2-2; D unclear. This CDR3 spans 15 amino acids. Trimming removed 3 bases from V and 1 base from J, with 9 bases in between. Germline values: CDR1 KGHSH, CDR2 LQKENI.

This clone was seen just once. The rearrangement links TRBV7-2 to TRBJ2-7, with 7 bases fitting TRBD2. This CDR3 comprises 16 residues. The V segment lost 5 bases and the J segment 0 bases; nucleotides outside the gene matches: 10. The germline gives CDR1 SGHTA, CDR2 FQGNSA. In nucleotides, the CDR3 is TGTGCCAGCAGCCCCCGGGGCGGGGGAAGCTCCTACGAGCAGTACTTC. It translates to CASSPRGGGSSYEQYF.

The V and J genes are TRBV5-5 and TRBJ2-1; 8 nucleotides line up with TRBD2. Germline CDR1 SGHKS, CDR2 YYEKEE (reference sequence). The CDR3 consists of 17 residues. Losses at the gene ends were 4 bases for V and 0 bases for J; bases not matched to a gene: 9. The CDR3 loop reads CASSRRTSLGSYNEQFF. CDR3 in DNA: TGTGCCAGCAGCCGAAGGACTAGCCTCGGCTCCTACAATGAGCAGTTCTTC. Full variable domain (remainder filled in from reference TRBV5-5 and TRBJ2-1): DAGVTQSPTHLIKTRGQQVTLRCSPISGHKSVSWYQQVLGQGPQFIFQYYEKEERGRGNFPDRFSARQFPNYSSELNVNALLLGDSALYLCASSRRTSLGSYNEQFFGPGTRLTVL.

The count of this clone is one. V and J are TRBV6-7 and TRBJ1-1; the D gene is possibly TRBD1 (6 bases). TRBV6-7 is treated as an ORF (open reading frame) with a function not yet certain. The germline V and J ends were trimmed by 6 bases and 1 base, with 12 bases remaining between them. The CDR3 length is 14 residues. CDR3 protein: CASRATGKNTEAFF. As DNA, the CDR3 is TGTGCCAGCAGGGCGACAGGTAAGAACACTGAAGCTTTCTTT.

V gene TRBV2 combines with J gene TRBJ2-5; 12 bases fit TRBD2. J lost 4 bases, V lost 0 bases, and 3 bases had no gene match. From germline, CDR1 is SNHLY and CDR2 FYNNEI. The CDR3 loop spans 16 amino acids. Written as DNA, the CDR3 is TGTGCCAGCAGTGAAGCTGGGGGACTAGCGGGAGAGACCCAGTACTTC. Translated, it gives CASSEAGGLAGETQYF.

V usage is TRBV6-1 and J usage is TRBJ1-1, with 7 bases aligning to TRBD1. Germline trimming cut 8 bases from V and 4 bases from J; bases unmatched to any gene: 19. The CDR3 spans 17 residues. Germline CDR1 and CDR2: MNHNS and SASEGT. CDR3 loop: CASRGSLNRGWSTEAFF. CDR3 nucleotides: TGTGCCAGCCGTGGGTCCCTAAACAGGGGATGGAGCACTGAAGCTTTCTTT.

This sequence joins TRBV7-2 and TRBJ1-5; perhaps TRBD1 as D (6 bases). Trimming removed 2 bases from V and 1 base from J, with 18 bases in between. The CDR3 length is 18 residues. Looked up from germline, CDR1 is SGHTA and CDR2 is FQGNSA. The CDR3 DNA sequence: TGTGCCAGCAGCTTAAATCAAAGGGGGATAAGGAGCAATCAGCCCCAGCATTTT. Translating gives CASSLNQRGIRSNQPQHF.

This chain joins TRBV9 and TRBJ2-2; TRBD2 might be the D (7 bases). The CDR3 is made up of 16 amino acids. Germline CDR1 is SGDLS and CDR2 is YYNGEE. Trimming pared 3 bases from V and 5 bases from J, leaving 17 bases between. CDR3 in DNA: TGTGCCAGCAGCGCCTCTGGGGGGGCGCAGACCGGGGAGCTGTTTTTT. Amino acids: CASSASGGAQTGELFF.

The V call is TRBV9, the J call TRBJ1-4; tentatively, D is TRBD1 (5 bases). The CDR3 is 11 residues long. V was trimmed by 7 bases and J by 13 bases, leaving 14 bases between them. The V gene's germline CDR1 is SGDLS and CDR2 YYNGEE. The CDR3 DNA sequence: TGTGCCAGCGCGGGGGAGGGACGACTGTTTTTT. Protein product: CASAGEGRLFF.

The chain recombines TRBV19 with TRBJ1-5; 11 nucleotides line up with TRBD1. Germline V gene lookup returns CDR1 LNHDA and CDR2 SQIVND (reference sequence). The CDR3 has 16 residues. V shed 3 bases and J 7 bases; nucleotides not matched to a gene: 8. The CDR3 sequence is CASSIKGQGGGQPQHF. The CDR3 region has the DNA TGTGCCAGTAGTATCAAGGGACAGGGGGGTGGGCAGCCCCAGCATTTT.